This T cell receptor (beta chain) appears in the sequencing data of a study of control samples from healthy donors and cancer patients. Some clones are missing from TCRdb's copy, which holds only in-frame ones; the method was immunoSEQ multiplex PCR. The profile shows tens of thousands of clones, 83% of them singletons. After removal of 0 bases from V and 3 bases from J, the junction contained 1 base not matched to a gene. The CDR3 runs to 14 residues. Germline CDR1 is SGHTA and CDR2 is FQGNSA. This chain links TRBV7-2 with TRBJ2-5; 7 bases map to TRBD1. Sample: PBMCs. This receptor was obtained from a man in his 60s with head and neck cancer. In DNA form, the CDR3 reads TGTGCCAGCAGCTTAGCGGGGACAGAAGAGACCCAGTACTTC. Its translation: CASSLAGTEETQYF.